A selection of T cell receptor beta chains follows, all from one sample in a study of blood T cells in healthy people across ages. TCRdb re-analysed the 5' RACE reads in MiXCR, keeping a single row per CDR3 protein. The data show around 710,000 distinct CDR3 sequences, around 46% seen once. The source material was blood. Receptors were obtained from a woman aged 55-69 years in good health. CDR3s include the opening cysteine and the closing phenylalanine or tryptophan. The D gene is left open where the match is weak.

v_gene	j_gene	d_gene	CDR3aa
TRBV10-3	TRBJ2-1	TRBD2	CAISEPSGAHNEQFF
TRBV6-6	TRBJ2-7	TRBD1	CASSWVTGAFSEQYF
TRBV28	TRBJ2-5	TRBD1	CASSPRTGLYQETQYF
TRBV6-5	TRBJ2-3	TRBD2	CASSYSHLAGRNLGQYF
TRBV18	TRBJ2-3	TRBD2	CASSGTSGGGDTQYF
TRBV27	TRBJ2-7	.	CASSFRGAEQYF
TRBV7-3	TRBJ2-5	TRBD2	CASSQTSGALQTQYF
TRBV12-3/TRBV12-4	TRBJ1-2	.	CASSQNTGHGYTF
TRBV3-1	.	.	CASSPGVRTGLFEQYF
TRBV7-6	TRBJ2-1	TRBD2	CASSRDYYNEQFF
TRBV7-9	TRBJ2-1	.	CASSLVVQSEQFF
TRBV5-1	TRBJ2-1	TRBD2	CASSLLGLAGVNEQFF
TRBV6-6	.	.	CASSYSQGSHEQYF
TRBV20-1	TRBJ1-2	TRBD1	CSAYSLGQEYNYGYTF
TRBV18	.	TRBD1	CASSSGTGFEQYF
TRBV19	TRBJ2-1	TRBD2	CVSRVTSGSYNEQFF
TRBV20-1	.	TRBD2	CNASGGVGEQYF
TRBV25-1	TRBJ1-6	.	CASSPGDYSPLHF
TRBV4-1	TRBJ2-1	TRBD2	CASSQVDMGLASYNKQFF
TRBV29-1	TRBJ1-2	TRBD1	CSAAGQDYGYTF
TRBV6-2/TRBV6-3	TRBJ2-3	.	CASSGSLASPSTDTQYF
TRBV5-1	TRBJ2-5	.	CASSRTTGGQETQYF
TRBV18	TRBJ2-1	.	CASSSADNEQFF
TRBV28	TRBJ2-7	.	CASSFSLRDYEQYF
TRBV12-3/TRBV12-4	TRBJ1-1	.	CASSFGTLNTEAFF
TRBV7-3	TRBJ2-3	TRBD2	CASSLTSLAGITDTQYF
TRBV6-6	TRBJ2-7	.	CASSYDRSYEQYF
TRBV29-1	TRBJ2-6	.	CSVDEGPGANVLTF
TRBV7-9	TRBJ2-1	TRBD1	CASSFLGQVSSYNEQFF
TRBV3-1	TRBJ1-2	.	CASSQEEAGTHGYTF
TRBV12-3/TRBV12-4	TRBJ1-1	TRBD1	CASSPQGQMNTEAFF
TRBV2	TRBJ1-2	.	CTSSETGPYGYTF
TRBV12-3/TRBV12-4	TRBJ2-5	.	CASSVFGAGKTQYF
TRBV18	.	TRBD1	CASPPFVVGQGEREQYF
TRBV13	TRBJ1-1	.	CASSGGIRYTEAFF
TRBV12-3/TRBV12-4	TRBJ1-5	.	CASELQGSGQPQHF
TRBV6-6	TRBJ2-1	TRBD2	CASSLGLAMDEQFF
TRBV7-2	TRBJ1-2	TRBD1	CASSSTGLGYTF
TRBV12-3/TRBV12-4	TRBJ2-7	.	CASSQGTGYEQYF